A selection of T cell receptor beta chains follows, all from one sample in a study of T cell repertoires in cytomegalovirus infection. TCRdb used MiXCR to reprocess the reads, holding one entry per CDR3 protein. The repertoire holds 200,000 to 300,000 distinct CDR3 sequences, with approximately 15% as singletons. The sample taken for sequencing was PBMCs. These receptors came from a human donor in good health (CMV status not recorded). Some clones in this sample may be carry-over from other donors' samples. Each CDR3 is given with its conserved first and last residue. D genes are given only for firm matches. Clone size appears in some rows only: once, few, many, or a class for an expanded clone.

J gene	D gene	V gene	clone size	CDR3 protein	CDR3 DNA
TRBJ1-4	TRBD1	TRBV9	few	CASSSATGESEKLFF	TGTGCCAGCAGCTCCGCGACAGGGGAGAGTGAAAAACTGTTTTTT
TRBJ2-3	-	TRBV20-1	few	CSAIPGVGATDTQYF	TGCAGTGCTATCCCCGGGGTGGGGGCGACAGATACGCAGTATTTT
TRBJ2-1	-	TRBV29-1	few	CSVQGIDEQFF	TGCAGCGTTCAGGGGATCGATGAGCAGTTCTTC
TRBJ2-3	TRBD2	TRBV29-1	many	CSVDTYGLAGAGPDTQYF	TGCAGCGTTGACACTTACGGCCTAGCGGGAGCTGGACCAGATACGCAGTATTTT
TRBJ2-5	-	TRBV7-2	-	CASSSLGGTTWETQYF	TGTGCCAGCAGCTCCCTAGGGGGGACTACTTGGGAGACCCAGTACTTC
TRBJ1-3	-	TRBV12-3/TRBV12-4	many	CASSRRDRISGNTIYF	TGTGCCAGCAGTCGCCGGGACCGAATCTCTGGAAACACCATATATTTT
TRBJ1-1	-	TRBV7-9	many	CASSDKTGSNTEAFF	TGTGCCAGCAGCGACAAGACAGGTTCGAACACTGAAGCTTTCTTT
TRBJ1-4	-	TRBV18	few	CASSPGGNDEKLFF	TGTGCCAGCTCACCAGGGGGGAATGATGAAAAACTGTTTTTT
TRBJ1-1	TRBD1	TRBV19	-	CASSIRDREAFF	TGTGCCAGTAGTATCCGGGACAGGGAAGCTTTCTTT
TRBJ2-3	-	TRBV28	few	CASSLPPIDGRTADTQYF	TGTGCCAGCAGTCTACCCCCAATCGACGGAAGAACGGCAGATACGCAGTATTTT
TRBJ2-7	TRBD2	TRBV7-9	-	CASSLAGGRVYEQYF	TGTGCCAGCAGCTTAGCGGGAGGGCGGGTCTACGAGCAGTACTTC
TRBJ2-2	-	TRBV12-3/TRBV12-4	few	CASSLNIGGELFF	TGTGCCAGCAGCCTTAATATCGGCGGGGAGCTGTTTTTT
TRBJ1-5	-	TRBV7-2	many	CASSVDRQPQHF	TGTGCCAGCAGCGTCGACAGACAGCCCCAGCATTTT
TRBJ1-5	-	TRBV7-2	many	CASSLLEDSNQPQHF	TGTGCCAGCAGCTTACTGGAAGATAGCAATCAGCCCCAGCATTTT
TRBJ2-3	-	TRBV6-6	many	CASIDSRVADTQYF	TGTGCCAGCATTGACTCGCGCGTTGCAGATACGCAGTATTTT
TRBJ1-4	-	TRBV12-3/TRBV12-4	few	CASSLRQRANEKLFF	TGTGCCAGCAGTTTGAGACAGCGGGCTAATGAAAAACTGTTTTTT
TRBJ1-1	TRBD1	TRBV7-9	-	CASSSRTGGENEAFF	TGTGCCAGCAGCTCCAGGACAGGGGGCGAGAATGAAGCTTTCTTT
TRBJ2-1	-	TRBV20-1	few	CSVRIGGPDPYNEQFF	TGCAGTGTAAGGATTGGGGGGCCGGATCCCTACAATGAGCAGTTCTTC
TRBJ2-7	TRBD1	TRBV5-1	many	CASSLDSGGTYEQYF	TGCGCCAGCAGCTTGGACTCAGGGGGCACCTACGAGCAGTACTTC
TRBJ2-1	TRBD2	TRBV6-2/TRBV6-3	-	CASSSSLAGLRNHNEQFF	TGTGCCAGCAGCTCCAGTCTAGCGGGACTCAGAAACCACAATGAGCAGTTCTTC
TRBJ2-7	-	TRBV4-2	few	CASSQEAGEPGEQYF	TGTGCCAGCAGCCAAGAGGCAGGGGAGCCTGGTGAGCAGTACTTC
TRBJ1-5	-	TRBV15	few	CATSRDLGGQPQHF	TGTGCCACCAGCAGAGATCTGGGAGGTCAGCCCCAGCATTTT
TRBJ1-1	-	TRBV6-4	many	CASSDRQDGTEAFF	TGTGCCAGCAGTGACCGACAGGATGGGACTGAAGCTTTCTTT
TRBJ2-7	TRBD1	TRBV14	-	CASSQGSGQPRKRAKQYF	TGTGCCAGCAGCCAAGGGTCGGGACAGCCCCGTAAGAGGGCGAAGCAGTACTTC
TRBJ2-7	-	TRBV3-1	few	CASSQVNRDPNYEQYF	TGTGCCAGCAGCCAAGTTAACCGGGACCCAAACTACGAGCAGTACTTC
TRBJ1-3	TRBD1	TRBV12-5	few	CASGRAGGTGNTIYF	TGTGCTAGTGGGCGGGCAGGGGGAACTGGAAACACCATATATTTT
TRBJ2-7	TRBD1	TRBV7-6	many	CASKGQGYEQYF	TGTGCCAGCAAGGGACAGGGATACGAGCAGTACTTC
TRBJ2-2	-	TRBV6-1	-	CASTRIAGAHTGELFF	TGTGCCAGCACACGGATTGCGGGGGCCCACACCGGGGAGCTGTTTTTT
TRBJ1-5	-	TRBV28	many	CASTDGGRHSNQPQHF	TGTGCCAGCACCGACGGGGGCAGACATAGCAATCAGCCCCAGCATTTT
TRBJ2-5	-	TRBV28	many	CASRGAWETQYF	TGTGCCAGCAGGGGCGCGTGGGAGACCCAGTACTTC
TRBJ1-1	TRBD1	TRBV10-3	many	CAIGMGTVNTEAFF	TGTGCCATCGGAATGGGGACAGTTAACACTGAAGCTTTCTTT
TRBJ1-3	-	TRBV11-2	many	CASSLGDTGNTIYF	TGTGCCAGCAGCTTAGGGGACACAGGAAACACCATATATTTT
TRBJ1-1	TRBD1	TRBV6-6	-	CASRYTGGTEAFF	TGTGCCAGCAGATACACAGGGGGCACTGAAGCTTTCTTT
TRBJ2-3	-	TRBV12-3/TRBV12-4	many	CASNLRTTDTQYF	TGTGCCAGTAACCTGCGGACCACAGATACGCAGTATTTT
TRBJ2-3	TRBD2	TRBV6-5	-	CASSFSGDTDTQYF	TGTGCCAGCAGTTTTAGCGGGGACACAGATACGCAGTATTTT
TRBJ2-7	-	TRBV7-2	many	CASSLSSYEQYF	TGTGCCAGCAGCTTAAGCTCCTACGAGCAGTACTTC
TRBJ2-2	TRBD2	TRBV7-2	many	CASSFGGLAATGELFF	TGTGCCAGCAGCTTCGGTGGACTAGCGGCTACCGGGGAGCTGTTTTTT
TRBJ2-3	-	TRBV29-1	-	CSVERALKDTQYF	TGCAGCGTTGAGCGGGCCCTCAAGGATACGCAGTATTTT
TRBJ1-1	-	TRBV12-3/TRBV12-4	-	CASSSREPNTEAFF	TGTGCCAGCAGTTCAAGGGAGCCGAACACTGAAGCTTTCTTT
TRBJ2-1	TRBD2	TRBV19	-	CASSYLAGLNNEQFF	TGTGCCAGTAGTTATCTAGCGGGACTAAACAATGAGCAGTTCTTC
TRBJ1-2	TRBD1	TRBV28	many	CASGSGQAISAFGYTF	TGTGCCAGCGGCTCGGGACAGGCGATATCCGCTTTTGGCTACACCTTC
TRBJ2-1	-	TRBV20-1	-	CSARDITGLSSYNEQFF	TGCAGTGCTAGAGATATTACGGGATTAAGCTCCTACAATGAGCAGTTCTTC
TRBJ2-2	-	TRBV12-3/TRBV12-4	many	CASSLTGHGELFF	TGTGCCAGCAGTTTAACAGGGCATGGGGAGCTGTTTTTT
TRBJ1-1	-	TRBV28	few	CASSDLMNTEAFF	TGTGCCAGCAGCGACCTCATGAACACTGAAGCTTTCTTT
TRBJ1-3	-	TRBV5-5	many	CASSLAHPGSSGNTIYF	TGTGCCAGCAGCTTGGCCCATCCGGGCAGCTCTGGAAACACCATATATTTT
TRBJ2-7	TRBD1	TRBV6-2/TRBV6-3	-	CASITRKGQGTYEQYF	TGTGCCAGCATCACTCGGAAGGGACAGGGGACCTACGAGCAGTACTTC
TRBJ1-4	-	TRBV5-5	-	CASRPPGATNEKLFF	TGTGCCAGCAGGCCCCCCGGGGCAACTAATGAAAAACTGTTTTTT
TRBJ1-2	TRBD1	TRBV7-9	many	CASSLNDRGDGYTF	TGTGCCAGCAGCCTAAACGACAGGGGTGATGGCTACACCTTC
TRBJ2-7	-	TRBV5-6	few	CASSLNAGTDKGYEQYF	TGTGCCAGCAGCCTGAACGCAGGGACGGACAAGGGCTACGAGCAGTACTTC
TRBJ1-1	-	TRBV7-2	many	CASSLILRNTEAFF	TGTGCCAGCAGCTTGATTTTAAGGAACACTGAAGCTTTCTTT
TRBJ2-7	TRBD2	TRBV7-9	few	CASVGGGLSLEQYF	TGTGCCAGCGTCGGGGGGGGCTTGTCACTCGAGCAGTACTTC
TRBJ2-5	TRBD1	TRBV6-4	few	CASSDSAGQGKETQYF	TGTGCCAGCAGTGACTCGGCGGGACAGGGGAAAGAGACCCAGTACTTC
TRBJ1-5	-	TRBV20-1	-	CSASQGRDQPQHF	TGCAGTGCTAGCCAGGGACGGGATCAGCCCCAGCATTTT
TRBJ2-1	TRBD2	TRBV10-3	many	CAISDLTSGPYNEQFF	TGTGCCATCAGTGACCTGACTAGCGGACCCTACAATGAGCAGTTCTTC
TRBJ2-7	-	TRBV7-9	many	CASSFGGAGYEQYF	TGTGCCAGCAGCTTTGGGGGGGCTGGCTACGAGCAGTACTTC
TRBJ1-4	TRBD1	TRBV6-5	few	CASSYGTAREKLFF	TGTGCCAGCAGTTACGGGACAGCTCGGGAAAAACTGTTTTTT
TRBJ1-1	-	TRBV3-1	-	CASSQPGPGTEAFF	TGTGCCAGCAGCCAACCCGGCCCCGGGACTGAAGCTTTCTTT